The 30 T cell receptor beta chains presented below share a single source sample, sequenced in a study of identical twins (dated by TCRdb to about 2016). Library prep was done by 5' RACE. TCRdb records Illumina HiSeq 2000 as the sequencer. TCRdb trimmed the raw reads at Q25, called clones with MiXCR and kept productive beta chains. All rows with the same CDR3 protein become a single entry with the most common DNA and genes. Across this sample there are approximately 240,000 distinct CDR3 sequences, with over 12% seen only once. The ten largest clonotypes hold approximately 8.8% of the sample. Sequencing was carried out using memory (CD45RO+) T cells sorted from blood. The cell subset or site label here, explained by the study, means: CD45RO+ enriched T cells. All receptors derive from a woman aged 18-29 years in good health.

CDR3 sequence reads: CASSLETSRADTQYF. CDR3 nucleotides: TGTGCCAGCAGCTTAGAGACATCACGGGCAGATACGCAGTATTTT. V usage is TRBV7-6 and J usage is TRBJ2-3, with D hard to call. This CDR3 is 15 amino acids long. V dropped 1 base and J dropped 4 bases, with 12 bases sitting between them. Per the germline V gene, CDR1 is SGHVS and CDR2 is FNYEAQ.

This clonotype was recorded at least ten times. This chain connects TRBV12-3 or TRBV12-4 to TRBJ1-1; D is undetermined. V lost 5 bases and J 5 bases, leaving 15 bases between the germline ends. The CDR3 length is 14 residues. As DNA, the CDR3 is TGTGCCAGCAGTCCGTCATTCCGTAGGACTGAAGCTTTCTTT. As protein: CASSPSFRRTEAFF.

This rearrangement joins TRBV7-6 to TRBJ1-1; D remains unclear. Trimming took off 2 bases at V and 1 base at J, with 11 bases between the two ends. Per germline, CDR1 SGHVS and CDR2 FNYEAQ. The CDR3 runs 15 residues. This CDR3 reads CASSLRREGNTEAFF. CDR3 nucleotides: TGTGCCAGCAGCTTAAGGAGGGAAGGGAACACTGAAGCTTTCTTT. The variable domain in full, with the rest retrieved from reference TRBV7-6 and TRBJ1-1, is GAGVSQSPRYKVTKRGQDVALRCDPISGHVSLYWYRQALGQGPEFLTYFNYEAQQDKSGLPNDRFSAERPEGSISTLTIQRTEQRDSAMYRCASSLRREGNTEAFFGQGTRLTVV.

This clonotype was detected a few times. The genes are TRBV5-1 and TRBJ2-5; TRBD2 matches at 9 bases. In germline, CDR1 is SGHRS, CDR2 YFSETQ. V shed 4 bases and J 3 bases; nucleotides not matched to a gene: 10. The CDR3 is made up of 16 amino acids. CDR3 in amino acids: CASSPLLAGTKETQYF. CDR3 bases: TGCGCCAGCAGCCCCCTCCTAGCGGGGACTAAAGAGACCCAGTACTTC.

V usage is TRBV5-1 and J usage is TRBJ2-1; 8 bases are shared with TRBD1. The V and J ends lost 2 bases and 8 bases, in that order; junction bases with no gene match: 9. CDR1 is SGHRS, CDR2 YFSETQ, per germline. This CDR3 is 15 amino acids long. The CDR3 sequence: CASSLSGQGGYEQFF. CDR3 sequence (DNA): TGCGCCAGCAGCTTATCCGGACAGGGTGGATATGAGCAGTTCTTC.

This clonotype came up a few times. J is TRBJ2-1 and V is TRBV3-1; D uncertain. Trimming took off 1 base at V and 9 bases at J, with 16 bases between the two ends. Germline V gene lookup returns CDR1 LGHDT and CDR2 YNNKEL (reference sequence). The length of the CDR3 is 15 residues. In nucleotides, the CDR3 is TGTGCCAGCAGCCAAGGAAGGAGCGCGGTGGGTGAGCAGTTCTTC. Protein sequence: CASSQGRSAVGEQFF.

In this sample, this clonotype turned up many times. CDR3 DNA sequence: TGCGCCAGCAGCCTGACTCACAGGGGGCAAGGTGAAGCTTTCTTT. Protein product: CASSLTHRGQGEAFF. The chain couples TRBV5-1 to TRBJ1-1; 9 bases agree with TRBD1. CDR1 and CDR2 (germline): SGHRS, YFSETQ. This CDR3 comprises 15 residues. The junction had 11 bases not matched to a gene; V was cut back by 4 bases and J by 7 bases.

This clonotype has a handful of counts. This chain joins TRBV12-3 or TRBV12-4 and TRBJ2-1; 12 positions match TRBD2. CDR3 length: 17 residues. Losses at the gene ends were 4 bases for V and 4 bases for J; bases not matched to a gene: 8. CDR3 sequence (DNA): TGTGCCAGCAGTTATTGGGCTAGCGGGGGGGCGTACAATGAGCAGTTCTTC. The encoded protein is CASSYWASGGAYNEQFF.

The rearrangement links TRBV20-1 to TRBJ2-2; a weak D match, TRBD2 (6 bases). The CDR3 is 16 residues long. V lost 3 bases and J lost 3, with 17 bases in between. Looked up from germline, CDR1 is DFQATT and CDR2 is SNEGSKA (reference sequence). The CDR3 loop is CSAREGRGLDTGELFF. CDR3 in DNA: TGCAGTGCTAGGGAGGGGCGAGGCCTCGACACCGGGGAGCTGTTTTTT.

The chain combines TRBV11-3 with TRBJ2-5; tentative D call: TRBD1 (6 bases). The V gene's germline CDR1 is SGHNT and CDR2 YENEEA. The CDR3 is 14 residues long. V shed 1 base and J shed 4 bases, with 10 bases lying between them. The CDR3 DNA reads as TGTGCCAGCAGCTTAGTTTACAGGGCAGAGACCCAGTACTTC. It yields the protein CASSLVYRAETQYF.

This clonotype turned up a few times. The gene calls are TRBV20-1 and TRBJ2-1, with a weak D call TRBD2 (5 bases). The CDR3 covers 19 residues. Germline CDR1 and CDR2: DFQATT and SNEGSKA (reference sequence). V was cut by 3 bases and J by 3 bases, with 27 bases left in between. Here the CDR3 DNA reads TGCAGTGCTAGGGGTGCCGGGAACGTCGGCTCCTCCTACTACAATGAGCAGTTCTTC. Protein: CSARGAGNVGSSYYNEQFF.

This chain connects TRBV12-3 or TRBV12-4 to TRBJ2-3; 8 bases align to TRBD2. This CDR3 has 17 residues. The V and J ends lost 3 bases and 0 bases, in that order; junction bases with no gene match: 8. CDR3 sequence: CASSFFALAGSTDTQYF. The CDR3 DNA sequence: TGTGCCAGCAGTTTTTTCGCCCTAGCGGGTAGCACAGATACGCAGTATTTT.

The V call is TRBV7-2, the J call TRBJ2-3; maybe TRBD2 (5 bases). The CDR3 length is 17 residues. Trimming removed 5 bases at V and 0 bases at J, with 18 bases between. In germline, CDR1 is SGHTA, CDR2 FQGNSA. The CDR3 coding sequence is TGTGCCAGCAGCACCGGGTTCAAGGGCGGGAGCACAGATACGCAGTATTTT. It yields the protein CASSTGFKGGSTDTQYF.

The chain has TRBV3-1 and TRBJ2-1; D is unclear. Trimming left V 0 bases short and J 6 bases short, with 18 bases between. Germline assignment: CDR1 LGHDT and CDR2 YNNKEL (reference sequence). This CDR3 spans 17 amino acids. CDR3 DNA sequence: TGTGCCAGCAGCCAAGATAAAGGGCAGTTAGCTACCAATGAGCAGTTCTTC. Translating gives CASSQDKGQLATNEQFF.

This clonotype was seen only a few times. The rearrangement joins TRBV20-1 to TRBJ2-3, with no clear D. This CDR3 comprises 13 residues. The germline V gene has CDR1 DFQATT and CDR2 SNEGSKA (reference sequence). Deletions cut 2 bases from V and 0 bases from J, with 6 bases between. CDR3 bases: TGCAGTGCTAGACCCACTAGCACAGATACGCAGTATTTT. Amino acids: CSARPTSTDTQYF.

CDR3 nucleotides: TGTGCCAGCAGCTTAGCGACAGGAATGTACGAGCAGTACTTC. The encoded protein is CASSLATGMYEQYF. The chain recombines TRBV7-2 with TRBJ2-7; possible D gene TRBD1, 6 bases. CDR1 is SGHTA and CDR2 is FQGNSA in the germline V gene. V shed 0 bases and J shed 4 bases, with 10 bases lying between them. The CDR3 sequence is 14 residues long.

J is TRBJ2-7 and V is TRBV7-9; 7 nucleotides line up with TRBD1. Trimming at V came to 5 bases and at J to 2 bases, leaving 6 bases not matched to a gene. The CDR3 is 14 residues long. Germline CDR1 and CDR2: SEHNR and FQNEAQ (reference sequence). Here the CDR3 reads CASSVTGVTYEQYF. The CDR3 bases are TGTGCCAGCAGCGTTACAGGGGTTACCTACGAGCAGTACTTC.

Many counts were recorded for this clonotype. V gene TRBV29-1 combines with J gene TRBJ2-7, with 9 bases lining up with TRBD1. V was clipped by 5 bases and J by 6 bases; unmatched bases: 5. This CDR3 is 12 amino acids long. Germline CDR1 reads SQVTM; CDR2 reads ANQGSEA. The CDR3 spells CSVYRGLGEQYF. CDR3 sequence (DNA): TGCAGCGTTTACAGGGGGCTGGGCGAGCAGTACTTC.

The chain joins TRBV20-1 to TRBJ1-2, with D possibly matching TRBD1 (5 bases). Germline V CDR1 and CDR2: DFQATT, SNEGSKA (reference sequence). V was trimmed by 2 bases and J by 3 bases, leaving 13 bases between them. The CDR3 is 14 amino acids. The CDR3 loop reads CSARSTDSHYGYTF. In DNA, the CDR3 is TGCAGTGCTAGATCAACTGACAGCCACTATGGCTACACCTTC.

In its sample, this clonotype was seen a few times. This chain joins TRBV11-2 and TRBJ2-2; the D gene is possibly TRBD2 (6 bases). With 0 bases removed from V and 2 bases from J, the gap between germline ends came to 22 bases. The CDR3 contains 20 residues. Germline values: CDR1 SGHAT, CDR2 FQNNGV. The DNA for the CDR3 is TGTGCCAGCAGCTTAGATTTGCGCGGGCCAGGGAGGAAAAACACCGGGGAGCTGTTTTTT. Encoded protein: CASSLDLRGPGRKNTGELFF.

This clonotype was detected a few times. CDR3 sequence reads: CASSVDSGKETQYF. Here the CDR3 DNA reads TGTGCCAGCAGCGTAGATAGCGGAAAAGAGACCCAGTACTTC. V gene TRBV9 combines with J gene TRBJ2-5, with D possibly TRBD2 on 6 matching bases. Germline values: CDR1 SGDLS, CDR2 YYNGEE. V lost 0 bases and J lost 3, with 9 bases in between. This CDR3 contains 14 residues.

The chain links TRBV29-1 to TRBJ1-2; TRBD1 is a possible D gene (5 bases). From germline, CDR1 is SQVTM and CDR2 ANQGSEA. V lost 7 bases and J lost 0, with 9 bases in between. The length of the CDR3 is 12 residues. CDR3 sequence (DNA): TGCAGCGCCTCGACAGCTAACTATGGCTACACCTTC. This translates into CSASTANYGYTF.

The chain couples TRBV6-5 to TRBJ2-7; possible D gene TRBD1, 5 bases. In germline, CDR1 is MNHEY, CDR2 SVGAGI. The CDR3 runs 14 residues. Trimming cost V 0 bases and J 6 bases, with 12 bases left between them. Here the CDR3 DNA reads TGTGCCAGCAGTTACTCAAGGGGATCCAGCGAGCAGTACTTC. This sequence encodes CASSYSRGSSEQYF.

This clonotype was detected only a few times. The CDR3 protein is CASSLEFSTADTQYF. CDR3 coding DNA: TGCGCCAGCAGCTTGGAGTTTAGCACGGCAGATACGCAGTATTTT. J is TRBJ2-3 and V is TRBV5-1; D is unclear. The CDR3 length is 15 residues. Trimming removed 0 bases at V and 4 bases at J, with 12 bases between. CDR1 and CDR2 (germline): SGHRS, YFSETQ. The full variable domain, in which reference TRBV5-1 and TRBJ2-3 provide the parts outside the CDR3, is KAGVTQTPRYLIKTRGQQVTLSCSPISGHRSVSWYQQTPGQGLQFLFEYFSETQRNKGNFPGRFSGRQFSNSRSEMNVSTLELGDSALYLCASSLEFSTADTQYFGPGTRLTVL.

This clonotype was seen repeatedly, ten times or more. This rearrangement joins TRBV12-3 or TRBV12-4 to TRBJ1-2; TRBD1 aligns across 8 bases. Unmatched junction bases numbered 6, after V lost 3 bases and J lost 12 bases. The CDR3 loop spans 12 amino acids. The DNA for the CDR3 is TGTGCCAGCAGTTTCGGGACAGGAGGAAACACCTTC. Its translation is CASSFGTGGNTF.

This clonotype appeared a few times. The chain combines TRBV20-1 with TRBJ2-1, with a weak D call TRBD2 (5 bases). Per the germline V gene, CDR1 is DFQATT and CDR2 is SNEGSKA (reference sequence). Trimming removed 5 bases at V and 10 bases at J, with 12 bases between. The CDR3 runs to 11 residues. CDR3 DNA: TGCAGTGCTGAACGACTACAGGAGCAGTTCTTC. This translates into CSAERLQEQFF.

The chain joins TRBV7-9 to TRBJ1-1, with 7 nucleotides matching TRBD1. The V segment lost 5 bases and the J segment 5 bases; nucleotides outside the gene matches: 11. CDR1 and CDR2 (germline): SEHNR, FQNEAQ (reference sequence). The CDR3 is 15 residues long. CDR3 residues: CASSRRTTGDTEAFF. CDR3 sequence (DNA): TGTGCCAGCAGCAGAAGGACAACAGGGGATACTGAAGCTTTCTTT.

Concerning this clonotype itself: Being one base from a much bigger clone, this may be a read error. This sequence joins TRBV6-5 and TRBJ2-7; D is ambiguous. The germline V gene encodes CDR1 MNHEY and CDR2 SVGAGI. This CDR3 comprises 13 residues. The CDR3 bases are TGTGCCAGCAGTTACCCTCCCTTCTACAAGCAGTACTTC. It codes for CASSYPPFYKQYF.

The rearrangement joins TRBV3-1 to TRBJ1-2; D possibly corresponds to TRBD1 (6 bases). Germline loops: CDR1 LGHDT, CDR2 YNNKEL (reference sequence). The CDR3 is made up of 13 amino acids. V lost 3 bases, J lost 8 bases, and 13 bases lay in between. The CDR3 DNA sequence: TGTGCCAGCAGCCACTTAGGGGGTGGCGGCTACACCTTC. This codes for CASSHLGGGGYTF.

This clonotype has more than one count but fewer than ten. This chain links TRBV20-1 with TRBJ1-4, with a possible D match to TRBD1 (5 bases). Deletions cut 7 bases from V and 4 bases from J, with 16 bases between. CDR1 is DFQATT and CDR2 is SNEGSKA in the germline V gene (reference sequence). The CDR3 extends over 14 amino acids. CDR3: CSGRPGRLNEKLFF. The CDR3 DNA reads as TGCAGTGGAAGGCCGGGACGGCTTAATGAAAAACTGTTTTTT.